The 17 T cell receptor beta chains below all came from one sample that was sequenced in a study of CD8 T cells in ankylosing spondylitis (TCRdb year 2017). Library prep was done by 5' RACE. Sequencing relied on an Illumina HiSeq 2500. Clones were called with MiXCR by TCRdb after fastp trimmed the public reads at Q25, and only in-frame beta chains were retained. Each entry merges the rows of one CDR3 protein and shows their most common DNA and genes. This sample lists around 340,000 distinct CDR3 sequences; roughly 14% were detected once. The ten top clones hold around 0.99% of the sample. The sequenced sample consisted of blood, either unsorted or a sorted T cell fraction (not recorded which). These receptors all come from a male donor with ankylosing spondylitis or in good health (not recorded which).

The chain recombines TRBV5-1 with TRBJ2-7; the D gene is possibly TRBD1 (6 bases). This CDR3 spans 14 amino acids. V was cut by 4 bases and J by 2 bases, with 13 bases left in between. CDR1 and CDR2 (germline): SGHRS, YFSETQ. In DNA, the CDR3 is TGCGCCAGCAGCCCGACAGGATCGACCTACGAGCAGTACTTC. This gives the protein CASSPTGSTYEQYF. Filled out from reference TRBV5-1 and TRBJ2-7, the complete variable domain reads KAGVTQTPRYLIKTRGQQVTLSCSPISGHRSVSWYQQTPGQGLQFLFEYFSETQRNKGNFPGRFSGRQFSNSRSEMNVSTLELGDSALYLCASSPTGSTYEQYFGPGTRLTVT.

The chain recombines TRBV6-1 with TRBJ1-2, with 9 bases lining up with TRBD1. The CDR3 is made up of 16 amino acids. Trimming removed 7 bases from V and 8 bases from J; junction bases left unmatched: 17. In germline, CDR1 is MNHNS, CDR2 SASEGT. This CDR3 is CASTRTQGQGKGGYTF. Written as DNA, the CDR3 is TGTGCCAGCACTCGAACCCAGGGACAGGGAAAGGGCGGCTACACCTTC.

This sequence joins TRBV2 and TRBJ1-1, with unresolved D. This CDR3 has 11 amino acids. Germline V gene lookup returns CDR1 SNHLY and CDR2 FYNNEI. The germline V and J ends were trimmed by 6 bases and 14 bases, with 16 bases remaining between them. The CDR3 DNA reads TGTGCCAGCAGCCCCGAAGGGCCCAGCTTCTTT. It translates to CASSPEGPSFF.

This clonotype was detected a few times. The chain couples TRBV12-3 or TRBV12-4 to TRBJ1-2, with D possibly matching TRBD1 (6 bases). The CDR3 is 12 residues long. The germline V and J ends were trimmed by 4 bases and 7 bases, with 10 bases remaining between them. The DNA of the CDR3 is TGTGCCAGCAGTTCCAACAGGGTTGGCTACACCTTC. This encodes CASSSNRVGYTF.

In its sample, this clonotype was seen a few times. The chain's CDR3 is CASREAGSYNEQFF. The CDR3 DNA sequence: TGTGCCAGCAGAGAAGCAGGCTCCTACAATGAGCAGTTCTTC. J is TRBJ2-1 and V is TRBV7-9; no clear D. The V and J ends lost 6 bases and 0 bases respectively, with 9 bases between them. CDR1 SEHNR and CDR2 FQNEAQ come from the germline V gene (reference sequence). This CDR3 has 14 residues. Variable domain in full (rest from reference TRBV7-9 and TRBJ2-1): DTGVSQNPRHKITKRGQNVTFRCDPISEHNRLYWYRQTLGQGPEFLTYFQNEAQLEKSRLLSDRFSAERPKGSFSTLEIQRTEQGDSAMYLCASREAGSYNEQFFGPGTRLTVL.

This clonotype showed up just a few times. This chain connects TRBV7-2 to TRBJ1-1; maybe TRBD1 (5 bases). This CDR3 region has 10 residues. V was clipped by 8 bases and J by 8 bases, with 9 bases between them. CDR1 and CDR2 from the germline V gene are SGHTA and FQGNSA. CDR3 amino acids: CASGRQEAFF. Here the CDR3 DNA reads TGTGCCAGCGGTCGACAGGAAGCTTTCTTT.

The chain has TRBV6-1 and TRBJ2-7; D perhaps matches TRBD1 (5 bases). There are 15 residues in the CDR3. CDR1 and CDR2 from the germline V gene are MNHNS and SASEGT. V was cut by 7 bases and J by 0 bases, with 16 bases left in between. CDR3 DNA: TGTGCCAGCAAGGGGTCCGGGTCCAGCTCCTACGAGCAGTACTTC. Encoded protein: CASKGSGSSSYEQYF.

The sample holds a few counts of this clonotype. The chain employs TRBV6-1 and TRBJ2-1; 14 positions match TRBD2. J gave up 6 bases and V 4 bases, and 8 bases lay outside the gene matches. Germline assignment: CDR1 MNHNS and CDR2 SASEGT. The CDR3 is 17 amino acids. The CDR3 region has the DNA TGTGCCAGCAGTGGACTAGCGGGGGGGCCGCGGAGCAATGAGCAGTTCTTC. Translating gives CASSGLAGGPRSNEQFF.

This clonotype was picked up many times. This chain joins TRBV4-2 and TRBJ1-1; 7 bases line up with TRBD1. This CDR3 spans 15 amino acids. The J segment lost 2 bases and the V segment lost 2 bases, leaving 5 bases of the junction unmatched. Germline V lookup: CDR1 LGHNA, CDR2 YNFKEQ. In nucleotides, the CDR3 is TGTGCCAGCAGCCAACCGGACAGGCTTAACACTGAAGCTTTCTTT. It codes for CASSQPDRLNTEAFF.

The gene calls are TRBV20-1 and TRBJ2-6; 10 bases match TRBD2. J was trimmed by 3 bases and V by 3 bases; bases with no gene match: 11. The CDR3 spans 18 residues. Germline values: CDR1 DFQATT, CDR2 SNEGSKA (reference sequence). As DNA, the CDR3 is TGCAGTGCTAGGAATGCTAAGCGGGGGGGCTTTGGGGCCAACGTCCTGACTTTC. Encoded protein: CSARNAKRGGFGANVLTF.

The genes are TRBV5-1 and TRBJ2-3, with TRBD1 identical over 8 bases. The V gene's germline CDR1 is SGHRS and CDR2 YFSETQ. The CDR3 sequence is 17 residues long. Germline trimming cut 4 bases from V and 2 bases from J; bases unmatched to any gene: 12. The DNA of the CDR3 is TGCGCCAGCAGCCCACTCCCACAGGGGGGCCCCACAGATACGCAGTATTTT. As protein: CASSPLPQGGPTDTQYF.

The chain carries TRBV4-2 and TRBJ2-5; unclear D gene. Germline CDR1 is LGHNA and CDR2 is YNFKEQ. The CDR3 covers 13 residues. The V end lost 3 bases, the J end lost 4 bases, and 9 bases lay between the germline ends. The CDR3 bases are TGTGCCAGCAGCCAGGCGAGAATAGAGACCCAGTACTTC. It specifies CASSQARIETQYF.

This clonotype was seen only a few times. The rearrangement links TRBV29-1 to TRBJ2-3; unclear D gene. V dropped 4 bases and J dropped 0 bases, with 5 bases sitting between them. The germline CDR1 and CDR2 sequences are SQVTM and ANQGSEA. This CDR3 has 12 residues. Here the CDR3 DNA reads TGCAGCGTTGCCGGTAGCACAGATACGCAGTATTTT. As protein: CSVAGSTDTQYF.

This chain uses TRBV11-3 with TRBJ2-5, with 9 bases lining up with TRBD1. The CDR3 runs to 13 residues. V shed 5 bases, J shed 4 bases, and the junction held 2 bases outside the gene matches. The germline V gene has CDR1 SGHNT and CDR2 YENEEA. CDR3 loop: CASSTGGAETQYF. DNA for the CDR3: TGTGCCAGCAGCACAGGGGGCGCAGAGACCCAGTACTTC.

This clonotype has just one count. This chain connects TRBV7-2 to TRBJ2-4, with D perhaps given as TRBD1 or TRBD2 (5 bases each). The CDR3 is made up of 15 amino acids. Looked up from germline, CDR1 is SGHTA and CDR2 is FQGNSA. V was shortened by 7 bases and J by 2 bases, with 15 bases between the two germline ends. CDR3 DNA sequence: TGTGCCAGCACCTCCCGGTGGGGGACCAAAAACATTCAGTACTTC. Protein product: CASTSRWGTKNIQYF.

The gene calls are TRBV27 and TRBJ2-1; 9 nucleotides agree with TRBD2. Germline V CDR1 and CDR2: MNHEY, SMNVEV (reference sequence). This CDR3 has 16 residues. V shed 5 bases and J 2 bases; nucleotides not matched to a gene: 7. CDR3 DNA sequence: TGTGCCAGCAGTCCCAGTAGCGGGAGCACCTACAATGAGCAGTTCTTC. Amino acids: CASSPSSGSTYNEQFF.

This clonotype was picked up one time. This chain connects TRBV7-9 to TRBJ2-1, with a tentative D call TRBD2 (5 bases). CDR1 and CDR2 (germline): SEHNR, FQNEAQ (reference sequence). The CDR3 extends over 13 amino acids. V lost 5 bases to trimming and J lost 6 bases, with 11 bases between them. CDR3 in amino acids: CASSLPAANEQFF. In nucleotides, the CDR3 is TGTGCCAGCAGCCTACCAGCGGCCAATGAGCAGTTCTTC.